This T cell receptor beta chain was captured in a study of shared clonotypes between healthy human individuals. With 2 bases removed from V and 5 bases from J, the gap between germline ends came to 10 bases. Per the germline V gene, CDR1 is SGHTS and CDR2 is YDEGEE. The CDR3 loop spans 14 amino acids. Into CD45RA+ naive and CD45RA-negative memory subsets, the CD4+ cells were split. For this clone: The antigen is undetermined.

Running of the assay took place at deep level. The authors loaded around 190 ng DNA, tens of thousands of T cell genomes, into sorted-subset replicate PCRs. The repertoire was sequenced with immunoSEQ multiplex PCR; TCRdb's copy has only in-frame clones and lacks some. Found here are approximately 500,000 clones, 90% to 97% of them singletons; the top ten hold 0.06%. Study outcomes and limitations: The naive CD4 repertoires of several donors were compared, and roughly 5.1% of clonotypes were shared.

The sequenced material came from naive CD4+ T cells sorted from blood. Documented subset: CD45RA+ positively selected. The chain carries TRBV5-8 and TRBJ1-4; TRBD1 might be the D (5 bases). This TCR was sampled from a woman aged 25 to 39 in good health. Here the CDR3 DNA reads TGTGCCAGCAGCTTAGCAGGGCTCAATGAAAAACTGTTTTTT. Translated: CASSLAGLNEKLFF.